Described below is a single TCR beta chain sequence and its context. Its cognate antigen is unknown. RNA transcripts were the template for amplifying TCR beta CDR3 regions. The primer set for the first-round RT-PCR of the TCR CDR3 was HTBI. TCRdb processed the multiplex PCR reads anew with MiXCR; each CDR3 protein has one entry. The data hold over 700,000 distinct CDR3 sequences, with about 17% observed a single time. Uncontrolled infection, other autoimmune disease, pregnancy or lactation barred patients from enrollment. Diagnosis rested on symptoms, serum thyroxine and TRAb, thyroid ultrasound, and orbital computed tomography. Isolation of PBMCs was performed on around 9.7 ml fresh peripheral blood. This specimen belongs to a study of T cells in Graves' hyperthyroidism and ophthalmopathy. Whole-study findings and limits: In simple terms, a model built on 13 V-J features told ophthalmopathy apart from stable hyperthyroidism.

In germline, CDR1 is LNHDA, CDR2 SQIVND (reference sequence). CDR3 length: 13 residues. Trimming left V 3 bases short and J 1 base short, with 6 bases between. The TCR comes from a woman aged 50 to 60 with Graves' hyperthyroidism that later progressed to Graves' ophthalmopathy. The rearrangement links TRBV19 to TRBJ1-1; D unresolved. Material for sequencing was blood. CDR3 in DNA: TGTGCCAGTAGTATTATGGGGAACACTGAAGCTTTCTTT. Translated, it gives CASSIMGNTEAFF.